Below, 23 T cell receptor beta chains from the same sample are listed, as sequenced in a study of cytomegalovirus exposure and HLA in healthy donors. Primers for the PCR totalled 60 Vbeta and 13 Jbeta. Generated by immunoSEQ multiplex PCR, the TCRdb table keeps only in-frame clones and is missing some. The repertoire holds 80,000 to 100,000 clones, with over 55% as singletons. Sequenced: PBMCs. The receptors shown here come from a woman younger than 30 in good health and CMV-seropositive.

The gene calls are TRBV7-9 and TRBJ1-5, with D maybe TRBD1 (5 bases). Germline assignment: CDR1 SEHNR and CDR2 FQNEAQ (reference sequence). The CDR3 length is 15 residues. The ends were cut back, 0 bases at V and 4 bases at J, with 10 bases in the middle. The CDR3 here is CASSLADSPNQPQHF. The CDR3 region has the DNA TGTGCCAGCAGCTTAGCAGACAGTCCAAATCAGCCCCAGCATTTT.

This sequence joins TRBV2 and TRBJ1-3, with TRBD1 identical over 10 bases. With 4 bases clipped from V and 7 bases from J, the junction kept 1 base outside the gene matches. The CDR3 sequence is 13 residues long. The germline gives CDR1 SNHLY, CDR2 FYNNEI. The CDR3 DNA follows: TGTGCCAGCAGTGCGGACAGGGGGAACACCATATATTTT. This codes for CASSADRGNTIYF.

V is TRBV25-1 and J is TRBJ1-5; a weak D match, TRBD1 (6 bases). With 3 bases removed from V and 0 bases from J, the gap between germline ends came to 12 bases. This CDR3 comprises 16 residues. Germline V gene data show CDR1 as MGHDK and CDR2 as SYGVNS. The CDR3 loop reads CASSDHRGGSNQPQHF. The CDR3 DNA follows: TGTGCCAGCAGTGACCATAGAGGGGGTAGCAATCAGCCCCAGCATTTT.

The chain couples TRBV6-6 to TRBJ2-6, with 12 bases fitting TRBD2. The CDR3 loop spans 14 amino acids. Trimming cost V 11 bases and J 10 bases; bases outside gene matches: 9. Germline-derived CDR1 and CDR2 are MNHNY and SVGAGI (reference sequence). CDR3 sequence: CAGGLAGRGNVLTF. The CDR3 DNA reads TGTGCCGGAGGACTAGCGGGGAGGGGGAACGTCCTGACTTTC.

This chain joins TRBV5-1 and TRBJ2-3, with 10 bases identical to TRBD2. V was clipped by 1 base and J by 0 bases; unmatched bases: 8. The CDR3 extends over 18 amino acids. CDR1 is SGHRS, CDR2 YFSETQ, per germline. CDR3 in DNA: TGCGCCAGCAGCTTGAGGTCTAGCGGGAGCTCTAGCACAGATACGCAGTATTTT. Its translation is CASSLRSSGSSSTDTQYF.

CDR3 region: CASSSRSGGPFTDTQYF. The CDR3 DNA follows: TGTGCCAGCAGTTCCAGGAGCGGGGGCCCCTTCACAGATACGCAGTATTTT. The chain employs TRBV27 and TRBJ2-3; TRBD2 matches at 8 bases. The V gene end was trimmed by 4 bases and the J gene end by 2 bases; junction bases not matched to a gene: 11. CDR3 length: 17 amino acids. The germline CDR1 and CDR2 sequences are MNHEY and SMNVEV (reference sequence).

The CDR3, as DNA: TGTGCCAGCAGCGGCCTAGCGGGAGGGCCTAAAGGGGCCAACGTCCTGACTTTC. Protein: CASSGLAGGPKGANVLTF. The chain joins TRBV13 to TRBJ2-6; 12 bases are shared with TRBD2. In germline, CDR1 is PRHDT, CDR2 FYEKMQ (reference sequence). There are 18 residues in the CDR3. Trimming cost V 5 bases and J 4 bases; bases outside gene matches: 9.

The CDR3 reads CASSLGTGEGYGYTF. CDR3 coding DNA: TGCGCCAGCAGCCTCGGGACAGGGGAGGGATATGGCTACACCTTC. V gene TRBV5-1 combines with J gene TRBJ1-2; 10 bases align to TRBD1. The V segment lost 4 bases and the J segment 5 bases; nucleotides outside the gene matches: 8. The CDR3 has 15 residues. Germline V gene lookup returns CDR1 SGHRS and CDR2 YFSETQ.

J is TRBJ1-1 and V is TRBV27, with 10 bases aligning to TRBD1. The V segment lost 6 bases and the J segment 5 bases; nucleotides outside the gene matches: 9. The CDR3 runs 15 residues. CDR1 is MNHEY, CDR2 SMNVEV, per germline (reference sequence). The CDR3 reads CASRIDRGRGTEAFF. The CDR3, as DNA: TGTGCCAGCAGGATCGACAGGGGGCGAGGGACTGAAGCTTTCTTT.

This sequence joins TRBV7-9 and TRBJ2-3, with D possibly being TRBD2 (5 bases). CDR1 and CDR2 (germline): SEHNR, FQNEAQ (reference sequence). V shed 3 bases and J shed 1 base, with 11 bases lying between them. CDR3 size: 15 residues. The CDR3 is CASSFGLAGTDTQYF. The CDR3 DNA sequence: TGTGCCAGCAGCTTTGGGCTAGCAGGCACAGATACGCAGTATTTT.

The V and J genes are TRBV5-1 and TRBJ2-3, with D tentatively TRBD2 (5 bases). V was cut by 2 bases and J by 0 bases, with 13 bases left in between. This CDR3 has 16 residues. The germline V gene has CDR1 SGHRS and CDR2 YFSETQ. The CDR3 bases are TGCGCCAGCAGCTTAGACGGAGCGGCTAGCACAGATACGCAGTATTTT. Its translation: CASSLDGAASTDTQYF.

This clone has just one count. This chain connects TRBV5-1 to TRBJ2-5, with D maybe TRBD2 (5 bases). Germline V gene sequence: CDR1 SGHRS, CDR2 YFSETQ. This CDR3 is 15 amino acids long. Trimming stripped 1 base from V and 4 bases from J, with 14 bases between. The CDR3 DNA is TGCGCCAGCAGCTTGTCGTCGGGAAATCGAGAGACCCAGTACTTC. The encoded protein is CASSLSSGNRETQYF.

The J gene is TRBJ2-7, the V gene TRBV29-1; 8 nucleotides align to TRBD1. Germline V gene lookup returns CDR1 SQVTM and CDR2 ANQGSEA. V lost 1 base and J lost 7; bases outside the gene matches: 15. This CDR3 contains 16 residues. CDR3 residues: CSVEGWGPGRGHEQYF. Here the CDR3 DNA reads TGCAGCGTTGAAGGGTGGGGCCCGGGCAGGGGGCATGAGCAGTACTTC.

This rearrangement joins TRBV2 to TRBJ1-2; D is possibly TRBD1 (5 bases). Germline V gene lookup returns CDR1 SNHLY and CDR2 FYNNEI. This CDR3 contains 13 residues. Trimming stripped 1 base from V and 4 bases from J, with 7 bases between. CDR3 sequence: CASSEGQFYGYTF. CDR3 sequence (DNA): TGTGCCAGCAGTGAAGGACAGTTCTATGGCTACACCTTC.

V gene TRBV11-2 combines with J gene TRBJ2-3; 16 nucleotides line up with TRBD2. The CDR3 has 16 amino acids. V lost 5 bases and J lost 5; bases outside the gene matches: 4. Germline CDR1 reads SGHAT; CDR2 reads FQNNGV. The CDR3, as DNA: TGTGCCAGCAGCGAGGGACTAGCGGGAGGGATAGATACGCAGTATTTT. This codes for CASSEGLAGGIDTQYF.

This clone was seen only once. The rearrangement uses TRBV6-1 and TRBJ1-2; D not resolved. V gave up 8 bases and J gave up 0 bases, with 13 bases separating them. Germline V lookup: CDR1 MNHNS, CDR2 SASEGT. This CDR3 comprises 14 residues. The CDR3 DNA reads as TGTGCCAGCCCATCAGGTGCCTCTAACTATGGCTACACCTTC. As protein: CASPSGASNYGYTF.

This clone was seen only once. J is TRBJ2-5 and V is TRBV5-1; D is possibly TRBD1 (5 bases). This CDR3 spans 15 amino acids. V gave up 5 bases and J gave up 3 bases, with 17 bases separating them. CDR1 is SGHRS and CDR2 is YFSETQ in the germline V gene. In DNA, the CDR3 is TGCGCCAGCAGGTGGGGCCGCCCGATGGAAGAGACCCAGTACTTC. Translating it yields CASRWGRPMEETQYF.

The CDR3 DNA reads as TGTGCCAGCAGTTACGACAGAATATATGGCTACACCTTC. Encoded protein: CASSYDRIYGYTF. V usage is TRBV5-8 and J usage is TRBJ1-2, with a possible D match to TRBD1 (5 bases). CDR1 is SGHTS, CDR2 YDEGEE, per germline. The CDR3 runs 13 residues. The V gene lost 5 bases and the J gene lost 5 bases, with 13 bases spanning the gap.

This clone was counted between two and nine times. CDR3 region: CASSEVPTGWEQYF. The CDR3 DNA is TGTGCCAGCAGTGAAGTCCCCACAGGGTGGGAGCAGTACTTC. The chain has TRBV6-5 and TRBJ2-7, with D possibly being TRBD1 (6 bases). Trimming stripped 5 bases from V and 7 bases from J, with 18 bases between. Germline CDR1 reads MNHEY; CDR2 reads SVGAGI. CDR3 length: 14 amino acids.

The DNA of the CDR3 is TGTGCCAGCAGCACACTTTGGGACAGCGGGGGCTACACCTTC. Translating it yields CASSTLWDSGGYTF. The V call is TRBV7-8, the J call TRBJ1-2; 7 bases are shared with TRBD1. CDR3 length: 14 amino acids. Germline V gives CDR1 SGHVS, CDR2 FQNEAQ. V trimming: 5 bases; J trimming: 8 bases; junction bases outside the gene matches: 11.

The V gene is TRBV6-5, the J gene TRBJ2-6; TRBD1 is a possible D gene (5 bases). Germline V lookup: CDR1 MNHEY, CDR2 SVGAGI. V was pared by 6 bases and J by 0 bases, with 9 bases between. There are 15 residues in the CDR3. Written as DNA, the CDR3 is TGTGCCAGCAGCCGACAGAGCTCTGGGGCCAACGTCCTGACTTTC. It yields the protein CASSRQSSGANVLTF.

The chain carries TRBV19 and TRBJ1-5; maybe TRBD1 (6 bases). CDR3 length: 11 amino acids. Germline CDR1 reads LNHDA; CDR2 reads SQIVND (reference sequence). CDR3 sequence: CATGTGQPQHF. CDR3 nucleotide sequence: TGTGCTACAGGGACCGGTCAGCCCCAGCATTTT.

The chain has TRBV14 and TRBJ2-2; a possible D gene is TRBD2 (6 bases). V lost 3 bases to trimming and J lost 4 bases, with 18 bases between them. The CDR3 spans 17 residues. The V gene's germline CDR1 is SGHDN and CDR2 FVKESK. In DNA, the CDR3 is TGTGCCAGCAGCCAGTTACCCATGACTAGATTCACCGGGGAGCTGTTTTTT. It encodes CASSQLPMTRFTGELFF.